The clone carrying this TCR beta chain was seen ten or more times. Unique molecular identifiers (one per individual cDNA molecule) were attached. TCRdb fed the 5' RACE reads into MiXCR, producing one record per CDR3 protein. The sample includes over 55,000 distinct CDR3 sequences, roughly an eighth seen only once; the top ten take roughly 1.3%. Germline CDR1 and CDR2: SQVTM and ANQGSEA. The CDR3 consists of 15 residues. V was clipped by 0 bases and J by 6 bases; unmatched bases: 5. The data stem from a study of early T cells in non-severe SARS-CoV-2 infection. This TCR came from an adult who was a healthcare worker with PCR-confirmed SARS-CoV-2 infection or an uninfected control (not recorded which). The specimen was whole blood. The chain combines TRBV29-1 with TRBJ2-7; 13 bases align to TRBD2. As DNA, the CDR3 is TGCAGCGTTGAAGACACTAGCGGGAGGGCCTCCGAGCAGTACTTC. This encodes CSVEDTSGRASEQYF.